This entry concerns a single T cell receptor (beta chain). Its cognate antigen is unknown. The data are from a study of cytomegalovirus exposure and HLA in healthy donors. Overall study: The study placed about four fifths of its approximately 360 genotyped donors in the Caucasian-associated ancestry cluster. Study-wide results and caveats: Most TCR sequences were uncommon, yet certain public TCRs appeared in many donors. In an earlier analysis, in 540 or so donors, most V segments appeared productive either ~90% or ~30% of the time.

The PCR had 60 Vbeta and 13 Jbeta primers. The table came from immunoSEQ multiplex PCR; TCRdb's copy has only in-frame clones and leaves some out. Of roughly 97,000 clones listed, 70% to 85% are singletons. The CDR3 loop spans 14 amino acids. CDR1 ENHRY and CDR2 SYGVKD come from the germline V gene. Deletions cut 8 bases from V and 0 bases from J, with 10 bases between. This chain uses TRBV10-3 with TRBJ2-2, with a tentative D call TRBD2 (5 bases). Sequencing input: PBMCs. The sequence was obtained from a woman between 18 and 29 years old in good health and CMV-seropositive. In nucleotides, the CDR3 is TGTGCCATCGAATCGGGATCGAACACCGGGGAGCTGTTTTTT. This encodes CAIESGSNTGELFF.